Listed here is a single TCR beta chain. No antigen is known for it. This entry is derived from a study of T cell responses to AZD1222 COVID-19 vaccine. Study-wide points: Vaccine-related CD4 TCRs covered spike, predominating at 160-218 and 743-854.

CDR1 is MDHEN, CDR2 SYDVKM, per germline. This CDR3 is built from 14 residues. The V end lost 3 bases, the J end lost 3 bases, and 8 bases lay between the germline ends. Assay: immunoSEQ multiplex PCR; the TCRdb copy retains only in-frame clones and omits some. The table includes 150,000 to 200,000 clones, 87% detected once. The gene calls are TRBV28 and TRBJ1-4; D is undetermined. This material consisted of peripheral blood, taken on day 0 of AZD1222 vaccination. This receptor was taken from an adult in good health. CDR3 sequence (DNA): TGTGCCAGCAGTTTGTTCGGATCTAATGAAAAACTGTTTTTT. This encodes CASSLFGSNEKLFF.